The 32 T cell receptor beta chains reported below all come from one sample, sequenced in a study of CD8+ T cells in alopecia areata. RNA, once extracted, was reverse transcribed into cDNA for use as the sequencing template. The data were produced by immunoSEQ multiplex PCR, yet TCRdb's version contains in-frame clones alone and is incomplete. The top ten hold roughly 14% of the sample, which has fewer than 200,000 clones, 50% to 75% seen once. The sample here was CD4+ T cells sorted from blood, taken at week 0. The source is a human donor with alopecia areata.

The chain is built from TRBV25-1 and TRBJ2-7, with 7 bases that match TRBD1. In germline, CDR1 is MGHDK, CDR2 SYGVNS. This CDR3 spans 13 amino acids. With 8 bases clipped from V and 4 bases from J, the junction kept 8 bases outside the gene matches. In DNA form, the CDR3 reads TGTGCCAGCGGGTTACAGGGGAAGTACGAGCAGTACTTC. Protein sequence: CASGLQGKYEQYF.

This chain joins TRBV5-1 and TRBJ1-5; D gene unclear. CDR3 length equals 14 residues. CDR1 SGHRS and CDR2 YFSETQ come from the germline V gene. Trimming shortened V by 2 bases and J by 3 bases, and 9 bases separated the two germline ends. CDR3 DNA: TGCGCCAGCAGCTTAGACGGGATCAATCAGCCCCAGCATTTT. Residues: CASSLDGINQPQHF.

This clone was seen more than once but under ten times. The chain carries TRBV7-9 and TRBJ2-2; TRBD2 matches 12 bases. V trimming: 5 bases; J trimming: 4 bases; junction bases outside the gene matches: 8. This CDR3 has 17 amino acids. Germline V gene data show CDR1 as SEHNR and CDR2 as FQNEAQ (reference sequence). The CDR3 protein is CASSVRLAGVITGELFF. CDR3 bases: TGTGCCAGCAGCGTCAGACTAGCGGGGGTGATCACCGGGGAGCTGTTTTTT. Looking up the rest from reference TRBV7-9 and TRBJ2-2 gives the full variable domain: DTGVSQNPRHKITKRGQNVTFRCDPISEHNRLYWYRQTLGQGPEFLTYFQNEAQLEKSRLLSDRFSAERPKGSFSTLEIQRTEQGDSAMYLCASSVRLAGVITGELFFGEGSRLTVL.

The chain employs TRBV29-1 and TRBJ2-2; D is perhaps TRBD1 (5 bases). The CDR3 has 14 amino acids. V was trimmed by 5 bases and J by 5 bases, leaving 15 bases between them. From germline, CDR1 is SQVTM and CDR2 ANQGSEA. CDR3 bases: TGCAGCGTTCAAGGGCAGGGATTAACCGGGGAGCTGTTTTTT. This translates into CSVQGQGLTGELFF.

This chain links TRBV30 with TRBJ1-2, with D perhaps matching TRBD1 (5 bases). Germline V lookup: CDR1 GTSNPN, CDR2 SVGIG (reference sequence). The V and J ends lost 0 bases and 7 bases respectively, with 15 bases between them. CDR3 length: 14 residues. CDR3 in amino acids: CAWSVRQGMGGYTF. CDR3 in DNA: TGTGCCTGGAGTGTCAGGCAGGGAATGGGTGGCTACACCTTC.

The V and J genes are TRBV2 and TRBJ1-1, with TRBD1 identical over 7 bases. V dropped 4 bases and J dropped 7; count of bases not matched to a gene: 3. CDR3 length equals 12 residues. Germline CDR1 and CDR2: SNHLY and FYNNEI. CDR3 nucleotides: TGTGCCAGCAGTGGACAGGGTATTGAAGCTTTCTTT. It codes for CASSGQGIEAFF.

V and J are TRBV7-9 and TRBJ1-6, with D tentatively TRBD1 (5 bases). The germline V gene encodes CDR1 SEHNR and CDR2 FQNEAQ (reference sequence). V dropped 6 bases and J dropped 0 bases, with 9 bases sitting between them. This CDR3 is built from 15 residues. The CDR3, as DNA: TGTGCCAGCAGGGGACGGAGCTCCTATAATTCACCCCTCCACTTT. It translates to CASRGRSSYNSPLHF. Full variable domain (missing parts from reference TRBV7-9 and TRBJ1-6): DTGVSQNPRHKITKRGQNVTFRCDPISEHNRLYWYRQTLGQGPEFLTYFQNEAQLEKSRLLSDRFSAERPKGSFSTLEIQRTEQGDSAMYLCASRGRSSYNSPLHFGNGTRLTVT.

This clone was seen more than once but under ten times. This sequence joins TRBV29-1 and TRBJ1-1; no clear D. CDR3 length: 12 amino acids. V was shortened by 4 bases and J by 3 bases, with 9 bases between the two germline ends. CDR1 and CDR2 from the germline V gene are SQVTM and ANQGSEA. The CDR3 loop reads CSVVPRDTEAFF. CDR3 sequence (DNA): TGCAGCGTTGTCCCGAGGGACACTGAAGCTTTCTTT. The full variable domain, its missing parts supplied by reference TRBV29-1 and TRBJ1-1, is SAVISQKPSRDICQRGTSLTIQCQVDSQVTMMFWYRQQPGQSLTLIATANQGSEATYESGFVIDKFPISRPNLTFSTLTVSNMSPEDSSIYLCSVVPRDTEAFFGQGTRLTVV.

This chain joins TRBV7-2 and TRBJ1-2; no clear D. Germline loops: CDR1 SGHTA, CDR2 FQGNSA. V was shortened by 2 bases and J by 9 bases, with 7 bases between the two germline ends. The CDR3 covers 11 residues. The CDR3 coding sequence is TGTGCCAGCAGCTTATGGTTGAGCTACACCTTC. It is translated as CASSLWLSYTF.

A few counts support this clone. V and J are TRBV18 and TRBJ1-1, with a possible D match to TRBD1 (6 bases). Germline CDR1 KGHSH, CDR2 LQKENI. Trimming stripped 6 bases from V and 4 bases from J, with 15 bases between. This CDR3 spans 14 amino acids. The CDR3 DNA reads as TGTGCCAGCTCCCCAAAGGGGGGAGGCACTGAAGCTTTCTTT. Translation gives CASSPKGGGTEAFF. The full variable domain, in which reference TRBV18 and TRBJ1-1 provide the parts outside the CDR3, is NAGVMQNPRHLVRRRGQEARLRCSPMKGHSHVYWYRQLPEEGLKFMVYLQKENIIDESGMPKERFSAEFPKEGPSILRIQQVVRGDSAAYFCASSPKGGGTEAFFGQGTRLTVV.

This chain uses TRBV15 with TRBJ2-3; 7 bases align to TRBD1. The J segment lost 2 bases and the V segment lost 5 bases, leaving 7 bases of the junction unmatched. The germline gives CDR1 LNHNV, CDR2 YYDKDF (reference sequence). There are 15 residues in the CDR3. The CDR3 bases are TGTGCCACCAGCTCCCGGGACAGCAACACAGATACGCAGTATTTT. Translated, it gives CATSSRDSNTDTQYF.

The chain uses TRBV13 and TRBJ2-7, with D perhaps TRBD1 or TRBD2 (5 bases each). Germline V lookup: CDR1 PRHDT, CDR2 FYEKMQ (reference sequence). The CDR3 sequence is 14 residues long. With 2 bases removed from V and 3 bases from J, the gap between germline ends came to 11 bases. Written as DNA, the CDR3 is TGTGCCAGCAGCTTACGGGACGGACTCTACGAGCAGTACTTC. This translates into CASSLRDGLYEQYF.

The V and J genes are TRBV6-4 and TRBJ2-7, with D perhaps matching TRBD1 (5 bases). The CDR3 is 12 amino acids. Germline CDR1 is MRHNA and CDR2 is SNTAGT. V was cut by 2 bases and J by 6 bases, with 8 bases left in between. Here the CDR3 reads CASSDGRGEQYF. The CDR3, as DNA: TGTGCCAGCAGTGACGGTAGGGGCGAGCAGTACTTC.

The chain employs TRBV4-1 and TRBJ2-5, with 9 bases lining up with TRBD2. Germline lookup yields CDR1 MGHRA and CDR2 YSYEKL. This CDR3 has 15 amino acids. J was trimmed by 5 bases and V by 4 bases; bases with no gene match: 8. The CDR3 sequence is CASSPKTSGWETQYF. DNA of the CDR3: TGCGCCAGCAGCCCGAAGACTAGCGGCTGGGAGACCCAGTACTTC.

The V and J genes are TRBV6-5 and TRBJ1-5; D call uncertain. The CDR3 contains 15 residues. Trimming took 2 bases from V and 6 from J, leaving 14 bases between them. The V gene's germline CDR1 is MNHEY and CDR2 SVGAGI. The CDR3 DNA reads as TGTGCCAGCAGTTACCAGCCGGGGTGGGGTCAGCCCCAGCATTTT. Protein sequence: CASSYQPGWGQPQHF.

In regard to this clone: The germline gene is not matched at one end of the junction; a read error may be the cause. The chain has TRBV4-1 and TRBJ2-5; the D gene is possibly TRBD2 (5 bases). The germline V gene has CDR1 MGHRA and CDR2 YSYEKL. The CDR3 contains 15 residues. For the CDR3, the DNA is TGTGCCAGCAGCCAAGATGGAGGAGGCGTGCCCGCCCAGTACTTC. Translated, it gives CASSQDGGGVPAQYF.

This clone was counted a few times. V is TRBV29-1 and J is TRBJ2-3, with 7 bases that match TRBD2. CDR3 length equals 16 residues. V shed 6 bases and J 3 bases; nucleotides not matched to a gene: 15. The germline gives CDR1 SQVTM, CDR2 ANQGSEA. The CDR3: CSVVGFAGELTDTQYF. CDR3 DNA: TGCAGCGTCGTGGGGTTTGCGGGGGAGCTGACAGATACGCAGTATTTT.

The gene calls are TRBV4-2 and TRBJ2-6, with D possibly being TRBD2 (6 bases). Trimming took 4 bases from V and 1 from J, leaving 20 bases between them. Germline values: CDR1 LGHNA, CDR2 YNFKEQ. This CDR3 region has 19 residues. The CDR3 nucleotides read TGTGCCAGCAGCCCCTATCTTAGGGACTCCAAATCTGGGGCCAACGTCCTGACTTTC. It encodes CASSPYLRDSKSGANVLTF.

This clone has just one count. The rearrangement links TRBV5-1 to TRBJ2-5; no reliable D call. The V end was cut by 2 bases, the J end by 3 bases, with 11 bases between. CDR1 is SGHRS and CDR2 is YFSETQ in the germline V gene. The CDR3 has 14 amino acids. CDR3 DNA sequence: TGCGCCAGCAGCTTAGGGTCCTCGGAAGAGACCCAGTACTTC. Its translation is CASSLGSSEETQYF.

The V call is TRBV6-5, the J call TRBJ2-3, with D possibly TRBD2 on 6 matching bases. CDR1 MNHEY and CDR2 SVGAGI come from the germline V gene. The CDR3 sequence is 14 residues long. V was shortened by 4 bases and J by 3 bases, with 11 bases between the two germline ends. The CDR3 nucleotides are TGTGCCAGCAGTTTAGGTGGGAGGACAGATACGCAGTATTTT. Translated, it gives CASSLGGRTDTQYF.

The table lists this clone with a few counts. J is TRBJ2-1 and V is TRBV29-1; no reliable D call. The germline gives CDR1 SQVTM, CDR2 ANQGSEA. The CDR3 sequence is 14 residues long. V was clipped by 3 bases and J by 4 bases, with 13 bases between them. The CDR3 DNA is TGCAGCGTTGATAAGGGTGTCGCGTACAATGAGCAGTTCTTC. Amino acids: CSVDKGVAYNEQFF.

The chain recombines TRBV7-9 with TRBJ1-3, with D perhaps TRBD1 (5 bases). The CDR3 runs to 15 residues. Germline CDR1 is SEHNR and CDR2 is FQNEAQ (reference sequence). The V end lost 5 bases, the J end lost 0 bases, and 11 bases lay between the germline ends. CDR3 nucleotide sequence: TGTGCCAGCAGCCCCCGACAGAGCTCTGGAAACACCATATATTTT. Its protein product is CASSPRQSSGNTIYF.

CDR3 loop: CASSLCVGPPSETQYF. The CDR3 DNA reads TGTGCCAGCAGCTTGTGTGTGGGGCCCCCTTCGGAGACCCAGTACTTC. The chain is built from TRBV5-6 and TRBJ2-5; tentatively, D is TRBD1 (5 bases). The CDR3 covers 16 residues. Per the germline V gene, CDR1 is SGHDT and CDR2 is YYEEEE. Trimming pared 1 base from V and 5 bases from J, leaving 18 bases between.

The V and J genes are TRBV29-1 and TRBJ2-5; the D is unclear. The germline CDR1 and CDR2 sequences are SQVTM and ANQGSEA. The CDR3 has 15 residues. Trimming stripped 4 bases from V and 2 bases from J, with 17 bases between. In DNA, the CDR3 is TGCAGCGTTGTCCGAAACCCTAACGTTCAAGAGACCCAGTACTTC. It codes for CSVVRNPNVQETQYF.

The chain combines TRBV2 with TRBJ1-2; 9 nucleotides align to TRBD1. Germline CDR1 reads SNHLY; CDR2 reads FYNNEI. The CDR3 extends over 13 amino acids. Trimming cost V 10 bases and J 7 bases; bases outside gene matches: 10. CDR3 coding DNA: TGTGCCACGAAGACAGGGGGGTTAGGTGGCTACACCTTC. It is translated as CATKTGGLGGYTF.

The V gene is TRBV15, the J gene TRBJ2-3; D not resolved. This CDR3 contains 14 residues. Germline V gene sequence: CDR1 LNHNV, CDR2 YYDKDF (reference sequence). Trimming took 3 bases from V and 0 from J, leaving 7 bases between them. In DNA, the CDR3 is TGTGCCACCAGCAGGGGCATTAGCACAGATACGCAGTATTTT. Amino acid sequence: CATSRGISTDTQYF.

Only a few counts were recorded for this clone. This sequence joins TRBV6-5 and TRBJ2-5; D is possibly TRBD1 or TRBD2 (5 bases each). CDR3 size: 16 residues. V lost 0 bases and J 5 bases, leaving 16 bases between the germline ends. CDR1 and CDR2 (germline): MNHEY, SVGAGI. The CDR3 DNA follows: TGTGCCAGCAGTTACTCATGGGACGGCCGAGGGGAGACCCAGTACTTC. It is translated as CASSYSWDGRGETQYF.

About this clone itself: Additional DNA sequences in this sample encode the identical CDR3. The V and J genes are TRBV30 and TRBJ2-7, with a possible D match to TRBD1 (6 bases). V was clipped by 0 bases and J by 2 bases, with 8 bases between them. Germline-derived CDR1 and CDR2 are GTSNPN and SVGIG (reference sequence). The CDR3 length is 13 residues. CDR3 coding DNA: TGTGCCTGGAGTGTCGGACAGACCTACGAGCAGTACTTC. Its protein product is CAWSVGQTYEQYF.

The gene calls are TRBV30 and TRBJ1-3, with unresolved D. CDR1 and CDR2 (germline): GTSNPN, SVGIG (reference sequence). CDR3 length: 10 residues. Trimming left V 7 bases short and J 0 bases short, with 1 base between. The CDR3 region has the DNA TGTGCCTACTCTGGAAACACCATATATTTT. Translation: CAYSGNTIYF.

This clone was observed many times. V is TRBV10-3 and J is TRBJ1-3; a possible D gene is TRBD1 (5 bases). Germline CDR1 is ENHRY and CDR2 is SYGVKD. Trimming removed 4 bases at V and 0 bases at J, with 13 bases between. CDR3 length equals 16 residues. The CDR3: CAISVGGGSSGNTIYF. The CDR3 DNA sequence: TGTGCCATCAGTGTCGGCGGGGGAAGCTCTGGAAACACCATATATTTT.

The chain uses TRBV5-1 and TRBJ2-5, with 9 bases aligning to TRBD2. V shed 4 bases and J 1 base; nucleotides not matched to a gene: 8. The CDR3 has 16 residues. The germline gives CDR1 SGHRS, CDR2 YFSETQ. The CDR3 sequence is CASSQSRGGFQETQYF. CDR3 bases: TGCGCCAGCAGCCAGTCGCGGGGGGGCTTCCAAGAGACCCAGTACTTC.

This chain uses TRBV19 with TRBJ1-6, with D possibly matching TRBD1 (5 bases). Germline lookup yields CDR1 LNHDA and CDR2 SQIVND (reference sequence). Deletions cut 3 bases from V and 6 bases from J, with 9 bases between. The CDR3 is 14 residues long. The CDR3 sequence is CASSITGSNSPLHF. As DNA, the CDR3 is TGTGCCAGTAGTATCACAGGAAGTAATTCACCCCTCCACTTT. Supplemented by reference TRBV19 and TRBJ1-6, the full variable domain reads DGGITQSPKYLFRKEGQNVTLSCEQNLNHDAMYWYRQDPGQGLRLIYYSQIVNDFQKGDIAEGYSVSREKKESFPLTVTSAQKNPTAFYLCASSITGSNSPLHFGNGTRLTVT.